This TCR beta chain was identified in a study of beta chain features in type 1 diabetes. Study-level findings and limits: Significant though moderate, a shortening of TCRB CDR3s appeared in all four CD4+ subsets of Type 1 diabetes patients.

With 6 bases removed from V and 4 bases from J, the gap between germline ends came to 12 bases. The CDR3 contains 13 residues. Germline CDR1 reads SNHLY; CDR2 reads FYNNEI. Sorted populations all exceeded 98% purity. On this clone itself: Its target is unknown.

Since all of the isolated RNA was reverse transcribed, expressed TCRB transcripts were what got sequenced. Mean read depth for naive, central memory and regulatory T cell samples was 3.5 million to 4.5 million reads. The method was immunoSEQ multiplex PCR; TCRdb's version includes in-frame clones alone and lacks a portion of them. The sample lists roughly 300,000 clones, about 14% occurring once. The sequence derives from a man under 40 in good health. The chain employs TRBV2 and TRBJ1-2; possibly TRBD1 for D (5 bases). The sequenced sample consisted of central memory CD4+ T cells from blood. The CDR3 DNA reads TGTGCCAGCAGCGGAGAGACAGCCTATGGCTACACCTTC. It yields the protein CASSGETAYGYTF. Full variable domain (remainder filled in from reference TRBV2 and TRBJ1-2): EPEVTQTPSHQVTQMGQEVILRCVPISNHLYFYWYRQILGQKVEFLVSFYNNEISEKSEIFDDQFSVERPDGSNFTLKIRSTKLEDSAMYFCASSGETAYGYTFGSGTRLTVV.